What follows are 5 T cell receptor beta chains derived from one specimen sequenced in a study of cytomegalovirus exposure and HLA in healthy donors. The primer mix had 60 Vbeta and 13 Jbeta primers. Clones were sequenced by immunoSEQ multiplex PCR, and TCRdb holds only the in-frame ones, with some missing. The table includes more than 110,000 clones, approximately 80% detected once. Specimen: PBMCs. These receptors came from a man aged 25 to 40 in good health and CMV-seropositive.

This sequence joins TRBV7-3 and TRBJ1-5; a possible D gene is TRBD1 (6 bases). Between the trimmed V and J ends, which lost 3 bases and 4 bases, there was a span of 16 bases. This CDR3 has 16 residues. Germline-derived CDR1 and CDR2 are SGHTA and FQGTGA. This CDR3 reads CASSFWVYRVNQPQHF. DNA for the CDR3: TGTGCCAGCAGCTTTTGGGTTTACAGGGTGAATCAGCCCCAGCATTTT.

The chain carries TRBV28 and TRBJ2-5; D is unclear. The DNA end favors TRBJ2-7, so the J call may be wrong. Germline-derived CDR1 and CDR2 are MDHEN and SYDVKM. This CDR3 has 11 residues. The CDR3 nucleotides read TGTGCCAGCACCGCCACCTACGAGCAGTACTTC. It codes for CASTATYEQYF.

The chain employs TRBV2 and TRBJ2-3, with 7 bases lining up with TRBD2. Trimming cost V 4 bases and J 2 bases; bases outside gene matches: 6. Germline V gene data show CDR1 as SNHLY and CDR2 as FYNNEI. CDR3 length: 15 amino acids. The CDR3 loop is CASSGVGGPTDTQYF. The CDR3 DNA reads TGTGCCAGCAGTGGAGTGGGAGGGCCCACAGATACGCAGTATTTT. The full variable domain, its missing parts supplied by reference TRBV2 and TRBJ2-3, is EPEVTQTPSHQVTQMGQEVILRCVPISNHLYFYWYRQILGQKVEFLVSFYNNEISEKSEIFDDQFSVERPDGSNFTLKIRSTKLEDSAMYFCASSGVGGPTDTQYFGPGTRLTVL.

A note on this clone: Sequence at one end of the junction differs from germline and may be a read error. The V gene is TRBV7-9, the J gene TRBJ2-7, with D possibly matching TRBD2 (7 bases). There are 13 residues in the CDR3. CDR1 and CDR2 from the germline V gene are SEHNR and FQNEAQ (reference sequence). The CDR3 nucleotides read TGTTCCAGCAGCCGCGGGGGCGGGTACGAGCAGTACTTC. It codes for CSSSRGGGYEQYF.

This clone was detected a few times. The V call is TRBV5-1, the J call TRBJ2-7, with 14 bases fitting TRBD2. Germline V gives CDR1 SGHRS, CDR2 YFSETQ. This CDR3 is 19 amino acids long. J was trimmed by 0 bases and V by 3 bases; bases with no gene match: 11. Here the CDR3 DNA reads TGCGCCAGCAGCTCCCTGACTAGCGGGGGGGCCTTTCTCTCCTACGAGCAGTACTTC. It encodes CASSSLTSGGAFLSYEQYF.